These 25 T cell receptor beta chains originate from one sample sequenced in a study of OX40 agonist ivuxolimab in advanced cancers. Sequenced by immunoSEQ multiplex PCR; TCRdb stores in-frame clones only, minus some. The sample yields 25,000 to 40,000 clones, roughly 87% seen once. The starting material was CD4+ or CD8+ T cells sorted from blood, obtained in a trial of the OX40 agonist ivuxolimab. Receptors originate from an adult with an advanced solid tumor such as melanoma, head and neck, liver or kidney cancer.

The genes are TRBV19 and TRBJ2-6; 10 bases are shared with TRBD1. Germline V gene sequence: CDR1 LNHDA, CDR2 SQIVND (reference sequence). The trim removed 4 bases at V and 0 bases at J, leaving 3 bases unmatched. The CDR3 has 17 amino acids. CDR3: CASSKGTGVSGANVLTF. CDR3 DNA sequence: TGTGCCAGTAGTAAGGGGACAGGGGTCTCTGGGGCCAACGTCCTGACTTTC.

V gene TRBV6-5 combines with J gene TRBJ2-7; 9 bases agree with TRBD1. The J segment lost 7 bases and the V segment lost 6 bases, leaving 7 bases of the junction unmatched. The CDR3 totals 13 residues. Per germline, CDR1 MNHEY and CDR2 SVGAGI. CDR3 residues: CASRIQGAGEQYF. In DNA form, the CDR3 reads TGTGCCAGCAGGATACAGGGGGCGGGAGAGCAGTACTTC.

The chain links TRBV5-6 to TRBJ2-7, with unresolved D. Germline V gives CDR1 SGHDT, CDR2 YYEEEE. Trimming cost V 0 bases and J 12 bases, with 13 bases left between them. CDR3 length equals 12 residues. The CDR3 protein is CASSLVGRPLYF. CDR3 bases: TGTGCCAGCAGCTTGGTAGGCAGGCCCCTGTACTTC.

J is TRBJ2-2 and V is TRBV4-1; no clear D. The germline V gene encodes CDR1 MGHRA and CDR2 YSYEKL. The CDR3 has 15 amino acids. With 3 bases removed from V and 4 bases from J, the gap between germline ends came to 12 bases. The CDR3 DNA reads as TGCGCCAGCAGCCAGTCGGGTGGGGTCACCGGGGAGCTGTTTTTT. It encodes CASSQSGGVTGELFF.

This sequence joins TRBV19 and TRBJ2-1, with 11 bases lining up with TRBD1. The V gene end was trimmed by 3 bases and the J gene end by 5 bases; junction bases not matched to a gene: 3. The germline gives CDR1 LNHDA, CDR2 SQIVND (reference sequence). The CDR3 contains 15 residues. The CDR3 region has the DNA TGTGCCAGTAGTATTGGACAGGGGGCGCACAATGAGCAGTTCTTC. Its translation is CASSIGQGAHNEQFF.

In this sample, this clone turned up once. This rearrangement joins TRBV28 to TRBJ1-1; TRBD1 might be the D (5 bases). Per germline, CDR1 MDHEN and CDR2 SYDVKM. V lost 3 bases, J lost 6 bases, and 8 bases lay in between. The CDR3 spans 12 residues. The chain's CDR3 is CASSLGEAEAFF. The CDR3 nucleotides are TGTGCCAGCAGTTTGGGGGAGGCTGAAGCTTTCTTT.

A few counts support this clone. The rearrangement links TRBV4-3 to TRBJ2-7, with D possibly being TRBD1 (6 bases). CDR1 and CDR2 from the germline V gene are LGHNA and YSLEER. Trimming took 1 base from V and 1 from J, leaving 8 bases between them. The length of the CDR3 is 14 residues. CDR3 sequence reads: CASSQVDSSYEQYF. The CDR3 bases are TGCGCCAGCAGCCAAGTGGACAGTTCCTACGAGCAGTACTTC.

The CDR3 loop reads CASSLGGRETQYF. CDR3 DNA sequence: TGTGCCAGCAGCTTAGGGGGCAGGGAGACCCAGTACTTC. The rearrangement links TRBV7-6 to TRBJ2-5; D perhaps matches TRBD1 (5 bases). Germline CDR1 reads SGHVS; CDR2 reads FNYEAQ. There are 13 residues in the CDR3. The germline V and J ends were trimmed by 1 base and 5 bases, with 8 bases remaining between them.

This clone has more than one count but fewer than ten. The gene calls are TRBV6-6 and TRBJ2-1, with 14 bases fitting TRBD2. The trim removed 2 bases at V and 10 bases at J, leaving 7 bases unmatched. Germline CDR1 and CDR2: MNHNY and SVGAGI (reference sequence). This CDR3 is built from 16 residues. CDR3 region: CASSYQGTSGGYEQFF. The CDR3 bases are TGTGCCAGCAGTTACCAAGGGACTAGCGGGGGATACGAGCAGTTCTTC.

The chain combines TRBV5-1 with TRBJ1-6; D remains unclear. Looked up from germline, CDR1 is SGHRS and CDR2 is YFSETQ. The CDR3 is 16 residues long. The ends were cut back, 0 bases at V and 1 base at J, with 8 bases in the middle. The CDR3 coding sequence is TGCGCCAGCAGCTTGGGCAGCCTGTCCTATAATTCACCCCTCCACTTT. It encodes CASSLGSLSYNSPLHF.

The chain recombines TRBV5-5 with TRBJ2-7, with 7 bases aligning to TRBD1. Germline lookup yields CDR1 SGHKS and CDR2 YYEKEE (reference sequence). The CDR3 is made up of 15 amino acids. The junction had 4 bases not matched to a gene; V was cut back by 0 bases and J by 1 base. The chain's CDR3 is CASSLDGDSSYEQYF. The CDR3 coding sequence is TGTGCCAGCAGCTTGGACGGGGACAGTTCCTACGAGCAGTACTTC.

CDR3 DNA sequence: TGTGCCAGCAGGGACAGGGTGGTTGAAAAACTGTTTTTT. It translates to CASRDRVVEKLFF. The J gene is TRBJ1-4, the V gene TRBV6-6, with 8 bases matching TRBD1. J lost 7 bases, V lost 6 bases, and 4 bases had no gene match. The CDR3 is 13 amino acids. The germline V gene has CDR1 MNHNY and CDR2 SVGAGI (reference sequence).

J is TRBJ2-3 and V is TRBV2; 13 bases map to TRBD2. J gave up 8 bases and V 5 bases, and 7 bases lay outside the gene matches. CDR3 length equals 15 residues. CDR1 SNHLY and CDR2 FYNNEI come from the germline V gene. Here the CDR3 DNA reads TGTGCCAGCAGTACGACTAGCGGGAGGAGTGGTACGCAGTATTTT. Amino acids: CASSTTSGRSGTQYF.

The rearrangement joins TRBV5-4 to TRBJ2-7; D ambiguous. Trimming took 4 bases from V and 0 from J, leaving 14 bases between them. The CDR3 totals 15 residues. Germline CDR1 and CDR2: SGHNT and YYREEE (reference sequence). The CDR3 sequence is CASSPAAGFSYEQYF. The CDR3 coding sequence is TGTGCCAGCAGCCCCGCGGCAGGCTTCTCCTACGAGCAGTACTTC.

This chain joins TRBV19 and TRBJ2-2, with D possibly being TRBD2 (5 bases). Trimming shortened V by 6 bases and J by 4 bases, and 12 bases separated the two germline ends. The CDR3 consists of 14 residues. Germline CDR1 and CDR2: LNHDA and SQIVND (reference sequence). In DNA form, the CDR3 reads TGTGCCAGTAGGAGCCCCGGGGTCACCGGGGAGCTGTTTTTT. Amino acid sequence: CASRSPGVTGELFF.

This clone has just one count. V is TRBV5-1 and J is TRBJ1-5; 7 positions match TRBD1. The CDR3 is made up of 15 amino acids. Germline trimming cut 3 bases from V and 3 bases from J; bases unmatched to any gene: 6. The germline gives CDR1 SGHRS, CDR2 YFSETQ. CDR3 in amino acids: CASSSTGEPNQPQHF. The CDR3 DNA reads TGCGCCAGCAGCTCTACAGGGGAACCCAATCAGCCCCAGCATTTT.

This clone was observed once. CDR3 residues: CASSRRAETQYF. DNA of the CDR3: TGTGCCAGCAGCCGACGGGCTGAGACCCAGTACTTC. This chain connects TRBV13 to TRBJ2-5; no reliable D call. Trimming took 5 bases from V and 5 from J, leaving 9 bases between them. The CDR3 totals 12 residues. The V gene's germline CDR1 is PRHDT and CDR2 FYEKMQ (reference sequence).

The V and J genes are TRBV2 and TRBJ1-1; maybe TRBD1 (6 bases). V lost 0 bases to trimming and J lost 5 bases, with 10 bases between them. CDR1 SNHLY and CDR2 FYNNEI come from the germline V gene. This CDR3 region has 14 residues. The CDR3 spells CASSEAGGRTEAFF. Written as DNA, the CDR3 is TGTGCCAGCAGTGAAGCAGGGGGAAGGACTGAAGCTTTCTTT.

On this clone itself: At one of its ends the junction is not consistent with the germline gene, which may arise from a read error. The chain links TRBV6-5 to TRBJ1-4, with D possibly TRBD1 on 6 matching bases. CDR3 length: 12 amino acids. Germline lookup yields CDR1 MNHEY and CDR2 SVGAGI. In nucleotides, the CDR3 is TGTGCCGGCAGTCACGACAGGGAAAAACTGTTTTTT. Amino acid sequence: CAGSHDREKLFF.

J is TRBJ2-3 and V is TRBV4-3; D could derive from TRBD1 or TRBD2 (5 bases each). V was trimmed by 4 bases and J by 1 base, leaving 12 bases between them. Germline loops: CDR1 LGHNA, CDR2 YSLEER. The CDR3 sequence is 15 residues long. The CDR3 coding sequence is TGCGCCAGCAGCCCCCGGGACCTTCGCACAGATACGCAGTATTTT. Protein sequence: CASSPRDLRTDTQYF.

The CDR3 spells CASSQTAKQETQYF. The DNA for the CDR3 is TGTGCCAGCAGCCAGACTGCGAAACAAGAGACCCAGTACTTC. The V and J genes are TRBV28 and TRBJ2-5; D gene uncertain. Trimming removed 6 bases at V and 2 bases at J, with 13 bases between. Germline CDR1 reads MDHEN; CDR2 reads SYDVKM. The CDR3 is made up of 14 amino acids.

The chain combines TRBV9 with TRBJ2-1; 9 bases line up with TRBD2. The CDR3 runs 15 residues. The germline V gene encodes CDR1 SGDLS and CDR2 YYNGEE. Unmatched junction bases numbered 7, after V lost 4 bases and J lost 5 bases. The CDR3 here is CASSPRTSAHNEQFF. The DNA for the CDR3 is TGTGCCAGCAGCCCTAGGACTAGCGCCCACAATGAGCAGTTCTTC.

The V call is TRBV7-6, the J call TRBJ2-2; D remains unclear. Germline V gene lookup returns CDR1 SGHVS and CDR2 FNYEAQ. Trimming took off 6 bases at V and 1 base at J, with 6 bases between the two ends. This CDR3 has 13 amino acids. The CDR3 DNA is TGTGCCAGCAGTCCTCAGAACACCGGGGAGCTGTTTTTT. It is translated as CASSPQNTGELFF.

The V gene is TRBV9, the J gene TRBJ2-3; 8 bases line up with TRBD2. This CDR3 has 16 residues. In germline, CDR1 is SGDLS, CDR2 YYNGEE. Losses at the gene ends were 4 bases for V and 4 bases for J; bases not matched to a gene: 11. The CDR3 DNA reads as TGTGCCAGCAGCCCCCTCGGGACTAGTTTGGCAGATACGCAGTATTTT. Translated: CASSPLGTSLADTQYF.

The rearrangement joins TRBV6-1 to TRBJ1-1, with D perhaps TRBD1 (6 bases). The CDR3 consists of 14 residues. CDR1 MNHNS and CDR2 SASEGT come from the germline V gene. V shed 8 bases and J shed 0 bases, with 13 bases lying between them. CDR3 in DNA: TGTGCCAGCTTCCCGGGACATATGAACACTGAAGCTTTCTTT. It translates to CASFPGHMNTEAFF.